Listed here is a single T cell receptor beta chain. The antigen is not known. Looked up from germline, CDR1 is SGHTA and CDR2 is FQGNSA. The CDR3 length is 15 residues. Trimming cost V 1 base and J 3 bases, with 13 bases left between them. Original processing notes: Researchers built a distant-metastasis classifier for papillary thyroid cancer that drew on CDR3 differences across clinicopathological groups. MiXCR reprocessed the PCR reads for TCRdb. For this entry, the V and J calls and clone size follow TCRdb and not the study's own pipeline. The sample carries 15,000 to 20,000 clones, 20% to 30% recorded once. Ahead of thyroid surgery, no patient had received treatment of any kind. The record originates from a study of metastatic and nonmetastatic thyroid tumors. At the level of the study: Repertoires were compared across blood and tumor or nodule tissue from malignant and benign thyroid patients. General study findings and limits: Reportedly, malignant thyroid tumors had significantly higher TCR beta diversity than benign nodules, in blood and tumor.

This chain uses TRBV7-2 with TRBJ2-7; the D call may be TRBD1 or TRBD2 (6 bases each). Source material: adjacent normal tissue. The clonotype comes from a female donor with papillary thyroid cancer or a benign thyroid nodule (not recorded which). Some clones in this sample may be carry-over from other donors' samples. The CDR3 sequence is CASSLGGGLFYEQYF. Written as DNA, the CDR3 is TGTGCCAGCAGCTTAGGAGGGGGGCTATTCTACGAGCAGTACTTC.